Given below is one T cell receptor (beta chain) in context. This sample is drawn from a study of blood T cell repertoires in COVID-19. Trimming took 1 base from V and 6 from J, leaving 10 bases between them. Germline V gene data show CDR1 as KGHSH and CDR2 as LQKENI. This CDR3 is built from 15 residues. Profiled with immunoSEQ multiplex PCR; TCRdb holds only in-frame clones, not every one. The table has over 150,000 clones, 85% to 95% seen once. The source material was peripheral blood. V usage is TRBV18 and J usage is TRBJ1-6; tentatively, D is TRBD1 (5 bases). This TCR was recovered from a man aged 50 to 59 with acute or convalescent COVID-19. The CDR3 DNA sequence: TGTGCCAGCTCACCACAGGGGCTGGCTAATTCACCCCTCCACTTT. It translates to CASSPQGLANSPLHF.